This TCR beta chain is drawn from a study of long-term antiretroviral therapy in people with HIV. At the survey level, the v3.0 immunoSEQ assay was run. Using immunoSEQ multiplex PCR, the repertoire was profiled, and TCRdb retains in-frame clones only, with some absent. The sample consists of tens of thousands of clones, roughly four fifths of them appearing once. The CDR3 totals 14 residues. In germline, CDR1 is SGHVS, CDR2 FQNEAQ. With 5 bases clipped from V and 8 bases from J, the junction kept 8 bases outside the gene matches. The TCR comes from a man aged 18 to 30 with HIV. This material consisted of unsorted PBMCs, taken 0.3 years after starting antiretroviral therapy. The V and J genes are TRBV7-8 and TRBJ1-4, with 7 bases matching TRBD1. CDR3 in amino acids: CASSLGTVKEKLFF. CDR3 nucleotide sequence: TGTGCCAGCAGCCTCGGGACAGTTAAAGAAAAACTGTTTTTT.